This T cell receptor (beta chain) originates from a study of spatial heterogeneity in lung cancer. This CDR3 contains 16 residues. V lost 5 bases and J lost 0; bases outside the gene matches: 6. CDR1 is SGHRS and CDR2 is YFSETQ in the germline V gene. MiXCR, run by TCRdb on the 5' RACE reads, gives a single entry per CDR3 protein. The data hold roughly 48,000 distinct CDR3 sequences, with less than 6% observed a single time. This clonotype showed up many times. Its target is not known. Notes on the study in general: Ubiquitous, expanded tumor-derived TCRs were more frequently observed in blood at resection than at follow-up.

Time point specified: sample taken at primary tumor resection. Whole RNA from tumor, nontumor lung or frozen PBMC was sequenced unsorted. This sequence joins TRBV5-1 and TRBJ2-3, with TRBD1 identical over 10 bases. The material was PBMCs, obtained at surgery. The origin of this receptor is a male donor with early-stage non-small cell lung cancer. CDR3 DNA: TGCGCCAGCAGAAGTGGGACAGGGGCCAGCACAGATACGCAGTATTTT. Translating gives CASRSGTGASTDTQYF.